This TCR beta chain was recorded in a study of cytomegalovirus exposure and HLA in healthy donors. Looking at the study overall: Prior work identified 95 million to 120 million unique TCR beta sequences in some 180 million T cells.

Amplification used 60 Vbeta primers and 13 Jbeta primers. Assay used: immunoSEQ multiplex PCR; TCRdb lists only in-frame clones, some missing. The sample includes some 93,000 clones, approximately 9% seen only once; the top ten take about 5%. With respect to this clone: Antigen specificity is unknown.

This CDR3 has 14 residues. J gave up 5 bases and V 5 bases, and 7 bases lay outside the gene matches. Germline CDR1 reads LNHDA; CDR2 reads SQIVND (reference sequence). Study-wide points: Another analysis was done later, and it associated 17,000 or so TCR beta sequences with HLA alleles at 0.05 false discovery rate. Certain indistinguishable V segments, among them TRBV6-2 and TRBV6-3, were excluded.

The chain is built from TRBV19 and TRBJ1-1, with 8 bases that match TRBD1. Sequencing was performed on PBMCs. The clonotype comes from a middle-aged man in good health and CMV-seropositive. The DNA of the CDR3 is TGTGCCAGTAGTCTCGCAGGGGGCAGGACTGAAGCTTTCTTT. Protein sequence: CASSLAGGRTEAFF. Based on the CDR3 plus reference TRBV19 and TRBJ1-1, the full variable domain is DGGITQSPKYLFRKEGQNVTLSCEQNLNHDAMYWYRQDPGQGLRLIYYSQIVNDFQKGDIAEGYSVSREKKESFPLTVTSAQKNPTAFYLCASSLAGGRTEAFFGQGTRLTVV.